Each of the 26 T cell receptor beta chains below was sequenced from the same sample in a study of T-cell reconstitution after alpha-beta-depleted transplantation in children. Preparation of the TCRbeta library involved a method that used unique molecular identifiers. TCRdb re-analysed the PCR reads in MiXCR, keeping a single row per CDR3 protein. The table shows under 450,000 distinct CDR3 sequences, with about 17% occurring only once. The sample consisted of PBMCs, mostly from graft donor cells, taken 360 days after TCRalphabeta/CD19-depleted stem cell transplant. The receptors stem from a boy under two years old who had a stem cell transplant for Wiskott-Aldrich syndrome, so the T cells may come from the graft donor.

In this sample, this clonotype turned up a few times. The chain uses TRBV12-3 or TRBV12-4 and TRBJ2-1; 12 bases line up with TRBD2. Trimming at V came to 3 bases and at J to 5 bases, leaving 5 bases not matched to a gene. There are 16 residues in the CDR3. In DNA, the CDR3 is TGTGCCAGCAGTTTCCGACTAGCGGGGGACCACAATGAGCAGTTCTTC. This codes for CASSFRLAGDHNEQFF.

This clonotype turned up a few times. The V gene is TRBV7-2, the J gene TRBJ2-7, with TRBD2 as a possible D gene (5 bases). V was shortened by 2 bases and J by 3 bases, with 11 bases between the two germline ends. In germline, CDR1 is SGHTA, CDR2 FQGNSA. The CDR3 consists of 14 residues. The CDR3 coding sequence is TGTGCCAGCAGCTTATTCGGACTGGGCTACGAGCAGTACTTC. This translates into CASSLFGLGYEQYF.

The chain links TRBV10-3 to TRBJ2-3; 8 nucleotides agree with TRBD1. The CDR3 has 17 amino acids. V was pared by 0 bases and J by 0 bases, with 5 bases of the junction left unmatched. Per the germline V gene, CDR1 is ENHRY and CDR2 is SYGVKD. The CDR3 spells CAISESLGDRSTDTQYF. DNA for the CDR3: TGTGCCATCAGTGAGTCGCTGGGGGACAGGAGCACAGATACGCAGTATTTT.

This clonotype was seen only a few times. The chain couples TRBV6-5 to TRBJ2-7; 7 bases are shared with TRBD1. The CDR3 contains 19 residues. Germline V gives CDR1 MNHEY, CDR2 SVGAGI. V was clipped by 0 bases and J by 5 bases; unmatched bases: 19. The CDR3: CASSYSPLLVDRDGNEQYF. In DNA, the CDR3 is TGTGCCAGCAGTTACTCTCCTCTTCTTGTTGACAGGGATGGGAACGAGCAGTACTTC.

For this clonotype: A much more abundant neighbour one base away suggests this may be a read error. The CDR3 sequence: CASSESSSYNEQFF. As DNA, the CDR3 is TGTGCCAGCAGCGAATCGAGCTCCTACAATGAGCAGTTCTTC. V is TRBV9 and J is TRBJ2-1; D ambiguous. This CDR3 has 14 residues. Germline V gives CDR1 SGDLS, CDR2 YYNGEE. The V gene lost 3 bases and the J gene lost 0 bases, with 7 bases spanning the gap.

Here the CDR3 reads CATSDSSGRADEQYF. The CDR3 DNA reads as TGTGCCACCAGTGATTCTAGCGGGAGGGCTGACGAGCAGTACTTC. This chain connects TRBV24-1 to TRBJ2-7; TRBD2 matches at 12 bases. The CDR3 spans 15 residues. Germline lookup yields CDR1 KGHDR and CDR2 SFDVKD. J lost 5 bases, V lost 2 bases, and 3 bases had no gene match.

CDR3 DNA: TGTGCCAGCAGCTTGATGTGGCCCCCCCAAGAGACCCAGTACTTC. Translating gives CASSLMWPPQETQYF. The chain carries TRBV7-2 and TRBJ2-5, with no clear D. Trimming stripped 3 bases from V and 1 base from J, with 12 bases between. This CDR3 region has 15 residues. The germline gives CDR1 SGHTA, CDR2 FQGNSA.

This clonotype was found a few times. The CDR3 is CASSFLRTSFTGELFF. The CDR3 DNA is TGTGCCAGCAGCTTTCTTCGGACTAGCTTCACCGGGGAGCTGTTTTTT. The chain employs TRBV5-6 and TRBJ2-2, with TRBD2 identical over 8 bases. Germline CDR1 and CDR2: SGHDT and YYEEEE. V shed 2 bases, J shed 4 bases, and the junction held 7 bases outside the gene matches. CDR3 size: 16 residues. The entire variable domain, with the rest obtained from reference TRBV5-6 and TRBJ2-2, is as follows: DAGVTQSPTHLIKTRGQQVTLRCSPKSGHDTVSWYQQALGQGPQFIFQYYEEEERQRGNFPDRFSGHQFPNYSSELNVNALLLGDSALYLCASSFLRTSFTGELFFGEGSRLTVL.

This clonotype was counted only a few times. The V and J genes are TRBV24-1 and TRBJ2-3; D might be TRBD1 or TRBD2, each matching 6 bases. V lost 6 bases to trimming and J lost 6 bases, with 12 bases between them. Germline V gene sequence: CDR1 KGHDR, CDR2 SFDVKD. CDR3 length: 13 amino acids. Written as DNA, the CDR3 is TGTGCCACCAGTCGTTCGGGGGCGGATACGCAGTATTTT. Protein sequence: CATSRSGADTQYF.

This chain links TRBV7-9 with TRBJ2-7, with 7 positions matching TRBD1. This CDR3 has 12 residues. V gave up 5 bases and J gave up 7 bases; unmatched junction bases: 5. CDR1 SEHNR and CDR2 FQNEAQ come from the germline V gene (reference sequence). The CDR3, as DNA: TGTGCCAGCAGCGTCCAGACAGGGGAGCAGTACTTC. Protein sequence: CASSVQTGEQYF.

V gene TRBV12-3 or TRBV12-4 combines with J gene TRBJ2-2; 7 nucleotides align to TRBD1. The CDR3 length is 15 residues. V lost 5 bases and J lost 4; bases outside the gene matches: 7. CDR3 bases: TGTGCCAGCAGTCCAGGGGGAGTTGGCACCGGGGAGCTGTTTTTT. Translated: CASSPGGVGTGELFF.

This chain connects TRBV5-1 to TRBJ2-7, with TRBD2 as a possible D gene (6 bases). The CDR3 covers 12 residues. CDR1 is SGHRS and CDR2 is YFSETQ in the germline V gene. Trimming shortened V by 7 bases and J by 3 bases, and 11 bases separated the two germline ends. The CDR3 sequence is CASAGINYEQYF. The CDR3 region has the DNA TGCGCCAGCGCGGGAATCAACTACGAGCAGTACTTC.

The chain is built from TRBV6-5 and TRBJ2-2, with a tentative D call TRBD1 (5 bases). Between the trimmed V and J ends, which lost 2 bases and 1 base, there was a span of 14 bases. The germline V gene has CDR1 MNHEY and CDR2 SVGAGI. This CDR3 is 17 amino acids long. The CDR3 nucleotides are TGTGCCAGCAGTTACCTGACAGCCGTCAGGAACACCGGGGAGCTGTTTTTT. Amino acid sequence: CASSYLTAVRNTGELFF.

The rearrangement uses TRBV19 and TRBJ2-3, with D possibly called TRBD1 or TRBD2 (6 bases each). The CDR3 totals 16 residues. Trimming stripped 6 bases from V and 6 bases from J, with 22 bases between. The V gene's germline CDR1 is LNHDA and CDR2 SQIVND (reference sequence). For the CDR3, the DNA is TGTGCCAGTAGCGAACCAGGGGCCCCGGGAGAGGATACGCAGTATTTT. Its translation is CASSEPGAPGEDTQYF.

The chain couples TRBV5-1 to TRBJ1-1, with 10 positions matching TRBD1. Germline V CDR1 and CDR2: SGHRS, YFSETQ. This CDR3 comprises 21 residues. With V trimmed by 1 base and J by 3 bases, 21 bases remained unmatched. The CDR3 coding sequence is TGCGCCAGCAGCTTGAGCCGGAAAACCCGGGACAGGGGAAGTTTCGACACTGAAGCTTTCTTT. It encodes CASSLSRKTRDRGSFDTEAFF.

This clonotype was seen at least ten times. The gene calls are TRBV24-1 and TRBJ1-2; TRBD1 matches at 10 bases. V lost 10 bases to trimming and J lost 7 bases; unmatched junction nucleotides: 8. The CDR3 is 13 residues long. From germline, CDR1 is KGHDR and CDR2 SFDVKD. CDR3 loop: CATGGQGIGGYTF. Written as DNA, the CDR3 is TGTGCCACTGGGGGACAGGGGATAGGTGGCTACACCTTC.

The rearrangement joins TRBV27 to TRBJ2-2; D is perhaps TRBD1 (5 bases). Germline V gene data show CDR1 as MNHEY and CDR2 as SMNVEV (reference sequence). This CDR3 spans 17 amino acids. Deletions cut 5 bases from V and 5 bases from J, with 21 bases between. CDR3 region: CASSTERSGRQTGELFF. The CDR3 DNA sequence: TGTGCCAGCAGTACAGAGAGGTCTGGTCGACAGACCGGGGAGCTGTTTTTT.

This chain uses TRBV5-1 with TRBJ2-2, with 7 bases lining up with TRBD2. Germline V gene lookup returns CDR1 SGHRS and CDR2 YFSETQ. V gave up 9 bases and J gave up 0 bases; unmatched junction bases: 17. The CDR3 is made up of 18 amino acids. DNA for the CDR3: TGCGCCACCCGAAAACATCTTAGCGGGTATTCGAACACCGGGGAGCTGTTTTTT. Its protein product is CATRKHLSGYSNTGELFF.

This clonotype was observed many times. The rearrangement joins TRBV3-1 to TRBJ2-2; 9 positions match TRBD1. The CDR3 has 16 amino acids. V shed 3 bases, J shed 5 bases, and the junction held 7 bases outside the gene matches. Germline V gene sequence: CDR1 LGHDT, CDR2 YNNKEL (reference sequence). The CDR3 DNA follows: TGTGCCAGCAGCCAGTTCCCCGGGACAGGGACCGGGGAGCTGTTTTTT. Translating gives CASSQFPGTGTGELFF.

The CDR3 loop is CASTGNKNIQYF. Here the CDR3 DNA reads TGCGCCAGCACCGGGAACAAAAACATTCAGTACTTC. This chain links TRBV10-2 with TRBJ2-4; a possible D gene is TRBD2 (5 bases). Trimming cost V 7 bases and J 3 bases, with 7 bases left between them. CDR3 length equals 12 residues. CDR1 and CDR2 (germline): WSHSY, SAAADI.

This clonotype was picked up a small number of times. The CDR3 DNA sequence: TGTGCCAGCAGCCAAATAGACAGGGGGAAGGAGACCCAGTACTTC. This sequence encodes CASSQIDRGKETQYF. The V and J genes are TRBV7-9 and TRBJ2-5; 9 positions match TRBD1. From germline, CDR1 is SEHNR and CDR2 FQNEAQ (reference sequence). The CDR3 has 15 amino acids. J lost 5 bases, V lost 5 bases, and 9 bases had no gene match.

The CDR3 loop is CASSLEGHIFRELFF. The CDR3 DNA follows: TGTGCCAGCAGCTTAGAGGGACACATTTTTAGGGAGCTGTTTTTT. The chain has TRBV7-2 and TRBJ2-2; D may be TRBD1 (6 bases). The CDR3 has 15 residues. CDR1 and CDR2 from the germline V gene are SGHTA and FQGNSA. V shed 1 base and J shed 9 bases, with 15 bases lying between them.

This chain uses TRBV4-3 with TRBJ1-4; 9 bases map to TRBD1. Germline assignment: CDR1 LGHNA and CDR2 YSLEER. The CDR3 is 16 residues long. J lost 8 bases, V lost 4 bases, and 11 bases had no gene match. CDR3 loop: CASSRNTGGAWEKLFF. The CDR3 region has the DNA TGCGCCAGCAGCCGAAACACAGGGGGCGCTTGGGAAAAACTGTTTTTT.

This chain connects TRBV5-1 to TRBJ2-1, with D perhaps matching TRBD1 (6 bases). CDR3 length equals 16 residues. V was trimmed by 6 bases and J by 0 bases, leaving 16 bases between them. CDR1 and CDR2 (germline): SGHRS, YFSETQ. CDR3 coding DNA: TGCGCCAGCACCGCCACAGGGCCAACCTCCTACAATGAGCAGTTCTTC. It specifies CASTATGPTSYNEQFF.

V gene TRBV20-1 combines with J gene TRBJ2-7; tentative D call: TRBD2 (7 bases). This CDR3 has 14 residues. V dropped 3 bases and J dropped 0 bases, with 12 bases sitting between them. Germline V gene sequence: CDR1 DFQATT, CDR2 SNEGSKA (reference sequence). As DNA, the CDR3 is TGCAGTGCTAGGGTGGCGGGGGCCTCCTACGAGCAGTACTTC. This sequence encodes CSARVAGASYEQYF.

This clonotype occurred many times. This chain links TRBV5-4 with TRBJ2-3; 10 bases fit TRBD2. The CDR3 is 15 amino acids. Germline loops: CDR1 SGHNT, CDR2 YYREEE (reference sequence). Trimming took 4 bases from V and 4 from J; bases not matched to a gene: 6. For the CDR3, the DNA is TGTGCCAGCAGCGATGCTAGCGGGAGTGCAGATACGCAGTATTTT. Protein sequence: CASSDASGSADTQYF.